This T cell receptor beta chain derives from a study of blood T cells in healthy people across ages (dated by TCRdb to between 2014 and 2016). Some background on the complete study: Template switching captured roughly one uniquely barcoded TCR beta cDNA molecule per two T cells in model experiments. Using deep sequencing normalized with unique cDNA molecular identifiers, the study measured how TCR beta repertoire diversity changes with age. The donors were split into four age groups: young (average around 15 years), middle-aged (roughly 39), aged (approximately 60) and long-lived (82). To avoid experimental bias, donors of different ages were distributed randomly across sequencing lanes. Using the same blood draw, the study looked at two additional independent replicas of 1 million unique cDNA reads for two donors, one aged 18 to 29 and the other aged 80 or older. What the authors observed across the whole study: A strong correlation was found between observed TCR beta diversity and the percentage of naive T cells measured by flow cytometry. Total diversity estimates from one million sequenced T cells were considered lower bounds and underestimates. Observed TCR beta diversity per million T cells fell roughly linearly with age, and a significant reduction was already apparent by age roughly 40. Bulk unsorted PBMC profiling prevented conclusive comparison of naive and antigen-experienced compartments. Compared with the aged group, the long-lived group had more naive CD4+ T cells, fewer expanded clones and increased TCR diversity, a pattern suggesting age selection. Because the CMV infection status of the donors was unknown, age-related changes in expanded clonotypes may potentially have been confounded.

The 39 donors, aged roughly 6 to 95 years, were systemically healthy Caucasian individuals from Russia. Ten milliliters of peripheral blood were drawn from each donor into EDTA-treated Vacutainer tubes. Ficoll-Paque density-gradient centrifugation was used to isolate PBMCs, with at least 7 million per sample. Total RNA was extracted from PBMCs with Trizol reagent, with at least 5.5 micrograms obtained per sample. For every donor, an aliquot of PBMCs went through flow cytometry to measure the percentages of naive CD45RAhigh/CD27high T cells. The library relied on 5' RACE. The second PCR ran for roughly 7 to 12 cycles and used a J-beta primer mix along with a sample-barcoded 5' primer. A unique molecular identifier was introduced onto each TCR beta cDNA molecule by a template-switch 5' adaptor carrying 12 random nucleotides. Each sample yielded at least 2.5 million CDR3-containing paired-end reads. First-strand cDNA synthesis was performed from all RNA using the Mint cDNA synthesis kit, with priming by a TRBC-specific oligonucleotide. Following uracil-DNA glycosylase treatment, all cDNA underwent a first 18-cycle PCR with the universal primers M1SS and BC2_uni_R. The study's own analysis went as follows. For normalization, 1 million high-quality reads were randomly selected from each sample, with every read carrying a distinct molecular identifier. Instead of being binned into consensus sequences, reads that shared molecular identifiers were thrown out. MiTCR, set to a Q25 quality threshold and the strictest error-elimination algorithm, was used for CDR3 identification, clonotype clustering and error correction. Lower-bound total TCR beta diversity was estimated with a nonparametric unseen species model using Euler transformation. TCRdb reprocessing: public reads trimmed at Q25 with fastp, clones called with MiXCR, in-frame beta chains kept. Each entry merges the rows of one CDR3 protein and shows their most common DNA and genes. These V and J calls derive from TCRdb rather than the authors' analysis. The sample table contains some 1,800,000 distinct CDR3 sequences; only one count was recorded for roughly 43% of them. The ten top clones hold approximately 22% of the sample.

This clonotype was observed a few times. The antigen it recognizes is unknown. No quality values exist for individual bases; no much larger clone is one base distant. CDR1 SQVTM and CDR2 ANQGSEA are derived from the germline V gene. V is reduced by 0 bases and J by 7 bases, leaving a spacing of 7 bases between them. The CDR3 goes from the cysteine to the phenylalanine over 12 residues. Only the CDR3 part of the read is kept: 36 bases, read in frame from the first base. The TCR originated in a human donor in good health. This chain is built from TRBV29-1 and TRBJ2-1, with the D gene uncertain. Sequencing was carried out using blood. The CDR3 protein sequence reads: CSVEDLRNEQFF. In nucleotide form, the sequence is TGCAGCGTTGAAGATCTGAGAAATGAGCAGTTCTTC.